This T cell receptor (beta chain) appears in the sequencing data of a study of cytomegalovirus exposure and HLA in healthy donors. Whole-study results and caveats: Many donors carried some public TCRs, although rarity characterized most TCR sequences. In a later analysis, TCR beta V- and J-gene trimming showed a link to a missense DCLRE1C variant.

A word on this clone: As yet, its antigen is unknown.

Trimming took off 3 bases at V and 3 bases at J, with 14 bases between the two ends. Germline-derived CDR1 and CDR2 are MGHRA and YSYEKL. This CDR3 is built from 15 residues. This PCR relied on a set of 60 Vbeta primers and 13 Jbeta primers. Source study methods: Around 11 million shared chains were among tens of millions of unique TCR beta chains counted in a later analysis. The repertoire was sequenced with immunoSEQ multiplex PCR; TCRdb's copy has only in-frame clones and lacks some. Clonal size and the V and J genes are those of that table, whereas D and trimming came from the DNA. The profile shows approximately 170,000 clones, around three quarters of them singletons.

The rearrangement links TRBV4-1 to TRBJ1-1; D is perhaps TRBD1 (6 bases). Sequenced material: PBMCs. This clonotype originated in a woman aged 25-40 years in good health and CMV-seropositive. The CDR3 DNA reads TGCGCCAGCAGCCACAACAGGGCCGGGGACACTGAAGCTTTCTTT. It codes for CASSHNRAGDTEAFF.